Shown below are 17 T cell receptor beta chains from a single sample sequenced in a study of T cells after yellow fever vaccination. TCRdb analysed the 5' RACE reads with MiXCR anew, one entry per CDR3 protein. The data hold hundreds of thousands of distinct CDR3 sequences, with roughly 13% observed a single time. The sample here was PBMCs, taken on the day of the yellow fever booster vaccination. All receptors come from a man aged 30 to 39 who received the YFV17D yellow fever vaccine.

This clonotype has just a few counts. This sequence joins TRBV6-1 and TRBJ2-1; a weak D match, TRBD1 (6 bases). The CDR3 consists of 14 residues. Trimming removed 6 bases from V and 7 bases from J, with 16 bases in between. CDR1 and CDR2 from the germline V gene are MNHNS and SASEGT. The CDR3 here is CASRQWDKDNEQFF. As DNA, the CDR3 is TGTGCCAGCAGGCAGTGGGACAAGGATAATGAGCAGTTCTTC.

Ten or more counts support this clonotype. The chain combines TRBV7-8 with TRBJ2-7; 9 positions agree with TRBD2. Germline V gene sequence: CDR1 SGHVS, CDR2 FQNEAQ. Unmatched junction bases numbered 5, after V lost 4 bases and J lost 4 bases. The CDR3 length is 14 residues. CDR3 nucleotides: TGTGCCAGCAGCTGGGGGCGGGAGGGGTACGAGCAGTACTTC. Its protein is CASSWGREGYEQYF.

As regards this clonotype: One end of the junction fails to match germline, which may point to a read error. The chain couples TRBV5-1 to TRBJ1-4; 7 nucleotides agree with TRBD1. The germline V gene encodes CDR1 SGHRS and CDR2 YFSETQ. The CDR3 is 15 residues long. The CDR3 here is CASSLETGSNGKLFF. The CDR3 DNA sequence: TGCGCCAGCAGCTTGGAGACAGGGTCTAATGGAAAACTGTTTTTT.

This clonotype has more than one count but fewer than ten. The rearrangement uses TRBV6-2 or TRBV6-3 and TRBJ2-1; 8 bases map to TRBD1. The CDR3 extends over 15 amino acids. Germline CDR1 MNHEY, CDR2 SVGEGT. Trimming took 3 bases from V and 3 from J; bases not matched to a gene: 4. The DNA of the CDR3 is TGTGCCAGCAGTTATCACAGGGGGGTCTACAATGAGCAGTTCTTC. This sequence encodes CASSYHRGVYNEQFF.

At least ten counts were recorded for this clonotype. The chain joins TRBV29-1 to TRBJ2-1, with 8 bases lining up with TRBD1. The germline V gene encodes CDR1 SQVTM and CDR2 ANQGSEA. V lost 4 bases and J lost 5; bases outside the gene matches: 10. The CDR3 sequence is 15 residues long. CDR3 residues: CSVAKRTGSDNEQFF. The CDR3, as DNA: TGCAGCGTTGCAAAAAGGACAGGGTCCGACAATGAGCAGTTCTTC.

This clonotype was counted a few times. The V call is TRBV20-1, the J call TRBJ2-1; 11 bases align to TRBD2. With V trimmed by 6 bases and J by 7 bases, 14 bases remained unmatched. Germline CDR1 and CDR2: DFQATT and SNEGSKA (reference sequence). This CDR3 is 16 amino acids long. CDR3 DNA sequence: TGCAGTGCCCCCCGACTAGCGGGATCTCGTTATAATGAGCAGTTCTTC. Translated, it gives CSAPRLAGSRYNEQFF.

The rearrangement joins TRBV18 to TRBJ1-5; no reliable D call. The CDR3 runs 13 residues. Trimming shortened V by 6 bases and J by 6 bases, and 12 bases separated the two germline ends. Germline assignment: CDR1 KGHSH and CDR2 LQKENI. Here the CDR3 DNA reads TGTGCCAGCTCGACCGGGCGGGGTCAGCCCCAGCATTTT. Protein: CASSTGRGQPQHF.

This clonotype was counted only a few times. The CDR3 region is CASSPGTGFGTSIKLYGYTF. In DNA, the CDR3 is TGTGCCAGCAGCCCCGGGACAGGCTTTGGAACTTCGATAAAGCTCTATGGCTACACCTTC. This chain links TRBV11-2 with TRBJ1-2; 8 bases are a match to TRBD1. Germline V gives CDR1 SGHAT, CDR2 FQNNGV. V dropped 5 bases and J dropped 4; count of bases not matched to a gene: 24. The CDR3 is 20 residues long.

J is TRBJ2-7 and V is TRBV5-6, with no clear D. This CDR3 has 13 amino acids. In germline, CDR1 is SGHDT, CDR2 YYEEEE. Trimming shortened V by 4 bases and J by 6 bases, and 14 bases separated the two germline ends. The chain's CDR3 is CASSPGPHGEQYF. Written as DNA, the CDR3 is TGTGCCAGCAGCCCCGGGCCCCACGGCGAGCAGTACTTC.

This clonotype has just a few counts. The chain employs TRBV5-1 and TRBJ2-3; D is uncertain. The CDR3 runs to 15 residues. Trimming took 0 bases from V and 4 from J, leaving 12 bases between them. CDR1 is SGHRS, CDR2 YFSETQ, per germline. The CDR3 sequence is CASSLANPDADTQYF. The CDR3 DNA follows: TGCGCCAGCAGCTTGGCAAATCCAGACGCAGATACGCAGTATTTT. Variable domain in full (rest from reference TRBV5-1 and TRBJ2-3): KAGVTQTPRYLIKTRGQQVTLSCSPISGHRSVSWYQQTPGQGLQFLFEYFSETQRNKGNFPGRFSGRQFSNSRSEMNVSTLELGDSALYLCASSLANPDADTQYFGPGTRLTVL.

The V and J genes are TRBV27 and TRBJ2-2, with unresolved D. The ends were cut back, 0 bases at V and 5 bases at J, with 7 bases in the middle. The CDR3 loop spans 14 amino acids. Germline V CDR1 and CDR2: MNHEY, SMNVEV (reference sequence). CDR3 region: CASSLSVGTGELFF. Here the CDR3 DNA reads TGTGCCAGCAGTTTATCGGTTGGAACCGGGGAGCTGTTTTTT.

The CDR3 region has the DNA TGTGCCAGCAGCCGGGACATCAACCCTTCCTACGAGCAGTACTTC. Residues: CASSRDINPSYEQYF. The V gene is TRBV7-2, the J gene TRBJ2-7; D may be TRBD1 (6 bases). The V end was cut by 5 bases, the J end by 1 base, with 15 bases between. CDR3 size: 15 residues. CDR1 and CDR2 (germline): SGHTA, FQGNSA. The variable domain in full, with the rest retrieved from reference TRBV7-2 and TRBJ2-7, is GAGVSQSPSNKVTEKGKDVELRCDPISGHTALYWYRQSLGQGLEFLIYFQGNSAPDKSGLPSDRFSAERTGGSVSTLTIQRTQQEDSAVYLCASSRDINPSYEQYFGPGTRLTVT.

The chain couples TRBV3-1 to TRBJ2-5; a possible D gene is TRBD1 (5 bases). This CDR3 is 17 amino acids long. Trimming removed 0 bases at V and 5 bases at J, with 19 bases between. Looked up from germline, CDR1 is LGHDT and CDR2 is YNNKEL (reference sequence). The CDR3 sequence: CASSQEPREKDGETQYF. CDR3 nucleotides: TGTGCCAGCAGCCAAGAACCCAGGGAAAAAGACGGGGAGACCCAGTACTTC.

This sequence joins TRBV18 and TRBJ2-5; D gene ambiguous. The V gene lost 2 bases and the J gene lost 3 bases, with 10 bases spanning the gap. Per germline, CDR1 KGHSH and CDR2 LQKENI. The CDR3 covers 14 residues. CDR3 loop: CASSPSFLKETQYF. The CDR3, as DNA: TGTGCCAGCTCACCATCCTTCCTAAAAGAGACCCAGTACTTC.

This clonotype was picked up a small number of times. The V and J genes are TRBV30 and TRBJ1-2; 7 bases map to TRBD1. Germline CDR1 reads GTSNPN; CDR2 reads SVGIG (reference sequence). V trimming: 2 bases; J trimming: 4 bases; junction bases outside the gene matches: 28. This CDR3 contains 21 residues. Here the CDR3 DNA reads TGTGCCTGGAGTCACCGGGACAGTGTCTGGTCGGTGATAGAAACCTTCTATGGCTACACCTTC. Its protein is CAWSHRDSVWSVIETFYGYTF.

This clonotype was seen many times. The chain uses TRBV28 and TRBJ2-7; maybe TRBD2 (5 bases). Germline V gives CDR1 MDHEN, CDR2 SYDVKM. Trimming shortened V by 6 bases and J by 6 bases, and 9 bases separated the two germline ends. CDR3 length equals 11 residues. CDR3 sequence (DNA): TGTGCCAGCAGCATCGGAGGCGAGCAGTACTTC. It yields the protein CASSIGGEQYF.

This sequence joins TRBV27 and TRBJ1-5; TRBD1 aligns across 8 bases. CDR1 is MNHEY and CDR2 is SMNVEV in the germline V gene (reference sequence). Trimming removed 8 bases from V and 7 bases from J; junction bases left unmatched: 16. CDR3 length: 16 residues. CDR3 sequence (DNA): TGTGCCAGCGAAGTCAGGGGGCCGGAAGAAGGCCAGCCCCAGCATTTT. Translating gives CASEVRGPEEGQPQHF.